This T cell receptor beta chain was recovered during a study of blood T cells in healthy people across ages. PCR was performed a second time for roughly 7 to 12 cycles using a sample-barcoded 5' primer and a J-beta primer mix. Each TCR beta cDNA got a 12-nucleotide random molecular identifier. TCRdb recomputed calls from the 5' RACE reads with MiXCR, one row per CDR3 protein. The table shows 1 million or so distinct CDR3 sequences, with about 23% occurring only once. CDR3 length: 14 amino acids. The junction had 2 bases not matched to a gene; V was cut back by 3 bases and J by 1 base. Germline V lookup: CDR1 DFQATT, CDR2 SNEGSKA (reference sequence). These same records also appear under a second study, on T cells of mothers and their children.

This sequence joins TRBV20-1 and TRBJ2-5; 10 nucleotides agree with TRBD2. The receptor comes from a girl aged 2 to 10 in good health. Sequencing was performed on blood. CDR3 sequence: CSASLAGVQETQYF. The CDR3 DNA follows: TGCAGTGCTAGCCTAGCGGGGGTCCAAGAGACCCAGTACTTC.